This record concerns one T cell receptor beta chain sequence. Its antigen is not identified. The germline gives CDR1 SEHNR, CDR2 FQNEAQ (reference sequence). This CDR3 has 13 residues. Trimming pared 5 bases from V and 0 bases from J, leaving 7 bases between. The data are from a study of identifying expanded T cells in peripheral blood. Broader study findings: Technical replicates showed roughly 1.2 changed clones; around 2 weeks around 15; four weeks 19. Variance in clone template counts between approximately 2-week samples significantly increased with total template count across all healthy donors.

Collection occurred without any documented infections or immune events in donors. Sequencing was performed with immunoSEQ multiplex PCR; in TCRdb, only in-frame clones are kept and a portion is missing. This sample has tens of thousands of clones, with over 80% found just once. The receptor comes from a person aged 18 to 70 in good health. The source material was blood. The genes are TRBV7-9 and TRBJ1-1, with D unresolved. The DNA of the CDR3 is TGTGCCAGCAGCAGGGATATGAACACTGAAGCTTTCTTT. This sequence encodes CASSRDMNTEAFF.